The 16 T cell receptor beta chains below all came from one sample that was sequenced in a study of radiotherapy plus CTLA-4 blockade in lung cancer. The protocol was immunoSEQ multiplex PCR, while the TCRdb copy is restricted to in-frame clones and leaves out a portion. This table has about 45,000 clones, 63% appearing once. The sample consisted of peripheral blood, taken from a patient treated with radiotherapy plus ipilimumab. These TCRs come from a human donor with non-small cell lung cancer who had a partial response to radiotherapy plus ipilimumab.

There are a few counts of this clone. Other DNA sequences in this sample translate to the same CDR3. The rearrangement uses TRBV14 and TRBJ2-1; perhaps TRBD1 as D (6 bases). V was shortened by 1 base and J by 5 bases, with 12 bases between the two germline ends. This CDR3 has 15 residues. Germline V gene sequence: CDR1 SGHDN, CDR2 FVKESK. CDR3 loop: CASSQAAGANNEQFF. CDR3 in DNA: TGTGCCAGCAGCCAAGCGGCAGGGGCGAACAATGAGCAGTTCTTC.

Concerning this clone: A junction end diverges from the germline sequence, so it may reflect a read error. The rearrangement links TRBV7-9 to TRBJ1-6; D unclear. This CDR3 is built from 13 residues. CDR1 is SEHNR, CDR2 FQNEAQ, per germline (reference sequence). The CDR3 loop is CASSQDRSYPLHF. The CDR3 coding sequence is TGCGCCAGCAGCCAAGATCGAAGCTACCCACTCCACTTT.

The chain links TRBV19 to TRBJ1-1; 7 bases are shared with TRBD1. This CDR3 has 13 amino acids. Per the germline V gene, CDR1 is LNHDA and CDR2 is SQIVND (reference sequence). The V segment lost 3 bases and the J segment 11 bases; nucleotides outside the gene matches: 9. The CDR3: CASSIRDSRRAFF. CDR3 in DNA: TGTGCCAGTAGTATTAGGGACAGTCGACGGGCTTTCTTT. Combining the CDR3 with reference TRBV19 and TRBJ1-1 gives the whole variable domain DGGITQSPKYLFRKEGQNVTLSCEQNLNHDAMYWYRQDPGQGLRLIYYSQIVNDFQKGDIAEGYSVSREKKESFPLTVTSAQKNPTAFYLCASSIRDSRRAFFGQGTRLTVV.

The V gene is TRBV12-5, the J gene TRBJ1-1; tentatively, D is TRBD1 (6 bases). The CDR3 sequence is 14 residues long. Germline V gene sequence: CDR1 LGHNT, CDR2 FRNRAP. Trimming took 0 bases from V and 6 from J, leaving 11 bases between them. This CDR3 is CASGLVPGAAEAFF. The CDR3, as DNA: TGTGCTAGTGGTTTGGTTCCAGGGGCGGCTGAAGCTTTCTTT.

This clone was detected a few times. The rearrangement uses TRBV30 and TRBJ2-7, with TRBD1 identical over 11 bases. Germline CDR1 is GTSNPN and CDR2 is SVGIG (reference sequence). V lost 0 bases to trimming and J lost 5 bases; unmatched junction nucleotides: 6. The CDR3 extends over 15 amino acids. CDR3 bases: TGTGCCTGGAGTGTACGGACAGGGGGCTGGGACGAGCAGTACTTC. It translates to CAWSVRTGGWDEQYF.

The gene calls are TRBV6-5 and TRBJ2-5, with D possibly being TRBD1 (6 bases). TRBJ2-7 explains the end of the DNA better; the J call may be wrong. The CDR3 covers 13 residues. Germline V CDR1 and CDR2: MNHEY, SVGAGI. The CDR3 region is CASSLTGSYEQYF. CDR3 DNA: TGTGCCAGCAGCTTAACAGGGTCCTACGAGCAGTACTTC.

V and J are TRBV6-5 and TRBJ1-2; 8 positions agree with TRBD1. This CDR3 region has 14 residues. Germline V gives CDR1 MNHEY, CDR2 SVGAGI. The V and J ends lost 5 bases and 0 bases, in that order; junction bases with no gene match: 2. The CDR3 is CASSTGGANYGYTF. The DNA of the CDR3 is TGTGCCAGCAGTACAGGGGGAGCTAACTATGGCTACACCTTC.

The chain is built from TRBV6-1 and TRBJ2-2; 7 nucleotides match TRBD1. Germline assignment: CDR1 MNHNS and CDR2 SASEGT. V lost 10 bases and J lost 5; bases outside the gene matches: 13. The CDR3 covers 15 residues. CDR3 protein: CAIRRKGTATGELFF. CDR3 DNA: TGTGCCATAAGACGGAAAGGGACAGCTACCGGGGAGCTGTTTTTT.

The DNA for the CDR3 is TGTGCCTGGAGTCCACAGGGGTATGGCTACACCTTC. Protein: CAWSPQGYGYTF. The chain has TRBV30 and TRBJ1-2, with TRBD1 matching over 7 bases. The V segment lost 2 bases and the J segment 5 bases; nucleotides outside the gene matches: 2. Germline loops: CDR1 GTSNPN, CDR2 SVGIG (reference sequence). CDR3 size: 12 residues. Supplemented by reference TRBV30 and TRBJ1-2, the full variable domain reads SQTIHQWPATLVQPVGSPLSLECTVEGTSNPNLYWYRQAAGRGLQLLFYSVGIGQISSEVPQNLSASRPQDRQFILSSKKLLLSDSGFYLCAWSPQGYGYTFGSGTRLTVV.

The chain uses TRBV2 and TRBJ1-2; unclear D gene. This CDR3 spans 12 amino acids. The V gene's germline CDR1 is SNHLY and CDR2 FYNNEI. V was pared by 3 bases and J by 5 bases, with 7 bases between. The CDR3 nucleotides read TGTGCCAGCAGTGACAGATTGTATGGCTACACCTTC. It is translated as CASSDRLYGYTF.

V gene TRBV10-3 combines with J gene TRBJ2-1; D is unclear. With 6 bases removed from V and 3 bases from J, the gap between germline ends came to 21 bases. Germline CDR1 ENHRY, CDR2 SYGVKD. This CDR3 region has 17 residues. The CDR3 protein is CAISSPSGARVYNEQFF. The CDR3 nucleotides read TGTGCCATCAGCTCCCCATCTGGTGCCCGGGTCTACAATGAGCAGTTCTTC.

V gene TRBV5-1 combines with J gene TRBJ1-5; no clear D gene. This CDR3 has 13 amino acids. In germline, CDR1 is SGHRS, CDR2 YFSETQ. V was pared by 4 bases and J by 2 bases, with 7 bases between. Here the CDR3 reads CASSPEGNQPQHF. CDR3 DNA: TGCGCCAGCAGCCCGGAGGGCAATCAGCCCCAGCATTTT.

The chain has TRBV9 and TRBJ2-4; maybe TRBD2 (5 bases). Looked up from germline, CDR1 is SGDLS and CDR2 is YYNGEE. The V end was cut by 4 bases, the J end by 0 bases, with 17 bases between. This CDR3 is built from 17 residues. In DNA form, the CDR3 reads TGTGCCAGCAGCCCGGGGAGAGGGCAGCTAGCCAAAAACATTCAGTACTTC. It encodes CASSPGRGQLAKNIQYF.

The count of this clone is one. The chain links TRBV6-5 to TRBJ2-3; tentatively, D is TRBD2 (5 bases). The CDR3 runs 14 residues. CDR1 is MNHEY and CDR2 is SVGAGI in the germline V gene. The V and J ends lost 0 bases and 6 bases respectively, with 10 bases between them. The chain's CDR3 is CASSYSSGDDTQYF. Written as DNA, the CDR3 is TGTGCCAGCAGTTACTCGAGCGGAGACGATACGCAGTATTTT.

This clone has only one observation. The chain employs TRBV28 and TRBJ2-6; 11 nucleotides match TRBD2. CDR3 length: 18 residues. With 6 bases clipped from V and 0 bases from J, the junction kept 7 bases outside the gene matches. Germline V gives CDR1 MDHEN, CDR2 SYDVKM. The CDR3: CASSTLAGGGSGANVLTF. The CDR3 DNA sequence: TGTGCCAGCAGCACCCTAGCGGGGGGAGGCTCTGGGGCCAACGTCCTGACTTTC.

The J gene is TRBJ1-1, the V gene TRBV7-6, with a weak D call TRBD1 (5 bases). The CDR3 sequence is 14 residues long. Germline loops: CDR1 SGHVS, CDR2 FNYEAQ. Trimming shortened V by 1 base and J by 6 bases, and 12 bases separated the two germline ends. Written as DNA, the CDR3 is TGTGCCAGCAGCTTAGAGGGGTCAGGAGCTGAAGCTTTCTTT. It specifies CASSLEGSGAEAFF.